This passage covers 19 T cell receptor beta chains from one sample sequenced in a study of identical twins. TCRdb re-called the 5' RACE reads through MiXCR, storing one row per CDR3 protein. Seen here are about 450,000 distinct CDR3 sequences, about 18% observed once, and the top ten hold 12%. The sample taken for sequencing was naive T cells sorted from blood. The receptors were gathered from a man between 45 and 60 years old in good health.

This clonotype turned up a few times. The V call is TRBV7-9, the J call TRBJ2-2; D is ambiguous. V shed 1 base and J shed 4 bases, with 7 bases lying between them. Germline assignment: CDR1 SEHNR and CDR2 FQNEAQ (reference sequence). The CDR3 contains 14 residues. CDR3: CASSLGSITGELFF. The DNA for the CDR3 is TGTGCCAGCAGCTTAGGGAGCATCACCGGGGAGCTGTTTTTT.

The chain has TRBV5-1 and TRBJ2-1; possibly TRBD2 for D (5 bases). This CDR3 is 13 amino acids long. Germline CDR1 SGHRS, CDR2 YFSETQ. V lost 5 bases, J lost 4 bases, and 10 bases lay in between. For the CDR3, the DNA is TGCGCCAGCAGAGCGGAGTTATACAATGAGCAGTTCTTC. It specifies CASRAELYNEQFF. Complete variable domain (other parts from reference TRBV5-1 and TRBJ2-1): KAGVTQTPRYLIKTRGQQVTLSCSPISGHRSVSWYQQTPGQGLQFLFEYFSETQRNKGNFPGRFSGRQFSNSRSEMNVSTLELGDSALYLCASRAELYNEQFFGPGTRLTVL.

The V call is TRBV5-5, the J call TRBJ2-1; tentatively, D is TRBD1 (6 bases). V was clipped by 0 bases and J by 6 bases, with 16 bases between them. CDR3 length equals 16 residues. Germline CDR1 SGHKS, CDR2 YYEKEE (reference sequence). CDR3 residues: CASSLGLTGSPNEQFF. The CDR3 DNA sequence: TGTGCCAGCAGCTTGGGGCTGACAGGCTCTCCCAATGAGCAGTTCTTC.

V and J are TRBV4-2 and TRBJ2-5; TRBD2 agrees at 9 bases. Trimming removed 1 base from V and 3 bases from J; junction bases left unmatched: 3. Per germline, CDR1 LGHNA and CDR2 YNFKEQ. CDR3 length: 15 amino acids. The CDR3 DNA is TGTGCCAGCAGCCAAGGCAGCGGGGGGAAAGAGACCCAGTACTTC. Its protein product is CASSQGSGGKETQYF.

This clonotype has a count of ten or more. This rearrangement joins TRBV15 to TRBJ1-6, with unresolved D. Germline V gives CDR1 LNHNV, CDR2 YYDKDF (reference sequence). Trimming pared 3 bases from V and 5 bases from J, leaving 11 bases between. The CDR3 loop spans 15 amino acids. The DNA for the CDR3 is TGTGCCACCAGCAGCACCGACACCAATAATTCACCCCTCCACTTT. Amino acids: CATSSTDTNNSPLHF. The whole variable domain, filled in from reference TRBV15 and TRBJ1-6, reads DAMVIQNPRYQVTQFGKPVTLSCSQTLNHNVMYWYQQKSSQAPKLLFHYYDKDFNNEADTPDNFQSRRPNTSFCFLDIRSPGLGDTAMYLCATSSTDTNNSPLHFGNGTRLTVT.

CDR3 region: CASSPGTKGAEQYF. The CDR3 region has the DNA TGTGCCAGCAGTCCCGGGACTAAGGGGGCCGAGCAGTACTTC. This chain joins TRBV27 and TRBJ2-7; D assignment may be TRBD1 or TRBD2 (7 bases each). The germline CDR1 and CDR2 sequences are MNHEY and SMNVEV (reference sequence). The CDR3 has 14 residues. V dropped 5 bases and J dropped 6 bases, with 17 bases sitting between them.

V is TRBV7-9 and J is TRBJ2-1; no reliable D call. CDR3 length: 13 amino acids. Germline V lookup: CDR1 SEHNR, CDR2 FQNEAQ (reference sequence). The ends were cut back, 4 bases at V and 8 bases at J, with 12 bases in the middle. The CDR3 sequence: CASSSPLGDEQFF. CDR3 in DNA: TGTGCCAGCAGCTCCCCTTTGGGCGATGAGCAGTTCTTC.

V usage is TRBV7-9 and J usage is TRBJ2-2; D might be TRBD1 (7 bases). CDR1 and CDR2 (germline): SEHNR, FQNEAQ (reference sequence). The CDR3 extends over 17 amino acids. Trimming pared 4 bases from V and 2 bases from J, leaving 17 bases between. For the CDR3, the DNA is TGTGCCAGCAGCTATCCAGCAGGGGGGCTAAACACCGGGGAGCTGTTTTTT. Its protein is CASSYPAGGLNTGELFF.

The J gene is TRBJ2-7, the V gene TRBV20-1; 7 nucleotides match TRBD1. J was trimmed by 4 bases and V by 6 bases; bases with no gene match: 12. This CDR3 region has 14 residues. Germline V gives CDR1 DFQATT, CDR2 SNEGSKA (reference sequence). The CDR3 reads CSASIAGTEYEQYF. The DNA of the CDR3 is TGCAGTGCCTCAATTGCCGGGACAGAATACGAGCAGTACTTC.

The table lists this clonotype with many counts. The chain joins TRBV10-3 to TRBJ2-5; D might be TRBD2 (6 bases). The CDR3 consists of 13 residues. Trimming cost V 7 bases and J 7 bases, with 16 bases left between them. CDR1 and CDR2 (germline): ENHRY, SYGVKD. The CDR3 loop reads CAITGDPQVTQYF. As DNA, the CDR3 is TGTGCCATCACGGGGGACCCCCAGGTGACCCAGTACTTC.

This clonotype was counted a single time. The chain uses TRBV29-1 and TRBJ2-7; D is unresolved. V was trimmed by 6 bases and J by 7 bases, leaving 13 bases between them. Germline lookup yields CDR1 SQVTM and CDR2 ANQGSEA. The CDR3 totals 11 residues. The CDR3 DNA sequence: TGCAGCGTATCAAGGGTAGGGGAGCAGTACTTC. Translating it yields CSVSRVGEQYF.

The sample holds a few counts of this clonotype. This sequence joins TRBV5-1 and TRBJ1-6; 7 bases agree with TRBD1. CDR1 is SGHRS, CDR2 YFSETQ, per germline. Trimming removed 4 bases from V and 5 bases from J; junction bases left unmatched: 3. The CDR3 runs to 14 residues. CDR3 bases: TGCGCCAGCAGCCCGGGACAGAATAATTCACCCCTCCACTTT. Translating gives CASSPGQNNSPLHF. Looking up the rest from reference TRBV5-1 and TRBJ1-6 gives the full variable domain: KAGVTQTPRYLIKTRGQQVTLSCSPISGHRSVSWYQQTPGQGLQFLFEYFSETQRNKGNFPGRFSGRQFSNSRSEMNVSTLELGDSALYLCASSPGQNNSPLHFGNGTRLTVT.

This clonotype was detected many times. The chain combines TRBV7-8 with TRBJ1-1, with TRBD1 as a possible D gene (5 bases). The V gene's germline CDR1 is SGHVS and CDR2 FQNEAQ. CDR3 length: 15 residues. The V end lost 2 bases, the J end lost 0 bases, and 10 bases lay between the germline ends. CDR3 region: CASSLHPGLNTEAFF. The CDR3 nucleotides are TGTGCCAGCAGCTTACATCCAGGGTTGAACACTGAAGCTTTCTTT.

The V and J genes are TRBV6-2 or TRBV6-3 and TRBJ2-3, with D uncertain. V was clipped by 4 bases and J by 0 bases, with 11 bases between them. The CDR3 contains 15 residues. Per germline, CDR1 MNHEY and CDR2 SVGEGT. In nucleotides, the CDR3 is TGTGCCAGCAGTTCCGGCAGATCGAGCACAGATACGCAGTATTTT. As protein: CASSSGRSSTDTQYF.

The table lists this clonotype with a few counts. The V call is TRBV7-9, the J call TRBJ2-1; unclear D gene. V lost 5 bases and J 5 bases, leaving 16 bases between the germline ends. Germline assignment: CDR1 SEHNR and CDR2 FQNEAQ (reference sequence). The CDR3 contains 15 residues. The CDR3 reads CASSPGLNPNNEQFF. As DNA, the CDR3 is TGTGCCAGCAGCCCCGGGCTCAACCCTAACAATGAGCAGTTCTTC.

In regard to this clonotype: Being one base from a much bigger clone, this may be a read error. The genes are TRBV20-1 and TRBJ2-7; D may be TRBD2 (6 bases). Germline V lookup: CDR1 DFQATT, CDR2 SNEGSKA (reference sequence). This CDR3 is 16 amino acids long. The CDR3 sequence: CGASSGLTTGGIEQYF. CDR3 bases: TGCGGTGCTAGTAGCGGCCTGACCACCGGGGGAATCGAGCAGTACTTC.

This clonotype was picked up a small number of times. CDR3 nucleotides: TGTGCCAGCAGCTCACTAACAGGGGACGGGGAGACCCAGTACTTC. Amino acids: CASSSLTGDGETQYF. V gene TRBV7-9 combines with J gene TRBJ2-5, with 7 positions matching TRBD1. There are 15 residues in the CDR3. Germline V gives CDR1 SEHNR, CDR2 FQNEAQ (reference sequence). V was clipped by 4 bases and J by 5 bases; unmatched bases: 10.

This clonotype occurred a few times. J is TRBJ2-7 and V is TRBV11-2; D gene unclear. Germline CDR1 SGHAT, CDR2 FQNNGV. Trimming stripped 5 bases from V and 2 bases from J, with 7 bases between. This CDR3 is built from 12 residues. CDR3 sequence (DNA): TGTGCCAGCAGCCCTACTACCTACGAGCAGTACTTC. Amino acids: CASSPTTYEQYF.

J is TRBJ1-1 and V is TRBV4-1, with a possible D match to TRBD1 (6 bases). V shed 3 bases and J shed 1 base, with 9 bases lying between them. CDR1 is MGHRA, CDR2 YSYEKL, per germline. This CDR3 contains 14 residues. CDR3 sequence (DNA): TGCGCCAGCAGCCACGGGGGCTGGAACACTGAAGCTTTCTTT. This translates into CASSHGGWNTEAFF.